This T cell receptor beta chain was identified during a study of early T cells in non-severe SARS-CoV-2 infection. Study-wide context: It was bulk RNA from unsorted whole blood that was sequenced, and the chains were unpaired.

The V and J ends lost 0 bases and 5 bases respectively, with 23 bases between them. From germline, CDR1 is LGHDT and CDR2 YNNKEL (reference sequence). CDR3 size: 19 residues. By share of the sample, this clonotype is medium-sized. Individual cDNA molecules received unique molecular identifiers during library preparation. TCRdb re-called the 5' RACE reads with MiXCR, one entry per CDR3 protein. The sample shows 24,000 or so distinct CDR3 sequences, roughly 6% of them seen only once. The specimen sequenced was whole blood. The chain uses TRBV3-1 and TRBJ2-1; D unresolved. This sequence was found in an adult who was a healthcare worker with PCR-confirmed SARS-CoV-2 infection or an uninfected control (not recorded which). CDR3 nucleotides: TGTGCCAGCAGCCAAGAAACTGGGTTCTGGTCAGCGAGACACAATGAGCAGTTCTTC. Amino acids: CASSQETGFWSARHNEQFF.